This T cell receptor beta chain was recovered during a study of shared clonotypes between healthy human individuals (dated by TCRdb to about 2020). Regarding the research as a whole: The cohort included a few men and a couple of women between 18 and 49 years of age. For each donor, three plates each were used for CD4 naive and CD4 memory, two plates were used for CD8 naive, and one plate was used for CD8 memory. Blood TCR repertoires of five healthy adults were deeply sequenced to estimate repertoire size and the extent of clonotype sharing between individuals. Different laboratories and diverse techniques were used to prepare libraries and sequence TCR repertoires, to increase sequencing depth and limit assay-specific biases. Between about 0.9 and 8.9 billion PBMCs per donor were obtained by leukapheresis.

The CDR3 goes from the cysteine to the phenylalanine over 14 residues. The DNA shown is the 42-base CDR3, in frame from base 1. As encoded in the germline V gene (reference sequence), CDR1 is MNHEY while CDR2 is SMNVEV. The trim is 2 bases for V and 0 bases for J, with a gap of 5 bases between the germline ends. With regard to this clone: The target of this receptor is not known. Base qualities are not at hand, and no much larger clone is one base apart.

What the work shows at the level of the full study, not this receptor alone: Because the study included only a small number of donors, the genetic and exposure-history diversity represented was limited. Clonotypes shared by all four sorted-subset donors showed higher generation probabilities than non-shared clonotypes. Naive subsets generally had larger estimated clonotype richness than memory subsets. Pairwise subsampling indicated that sequencing depth was expected to affect the degree of clonotype sharing among donors. Sampling was restricted to blood, and TCR repertoires in tissues likely differ from the TCR repertoires found in blood. Even with the large sequencing depth, rarefaction of the sorted-subset datasets indicated that sequencing was incomplete. Sharing across several donors was observed for 5% to 6.5% of naive CD4, over 3% of naive CD8, 2% to 2.5% of memory CD4, and approximately 0.41% of memory CD8 clonotypes.

CD8 naive samples were obtained by positive selection for CCR7 among CD45RO-negative cells, yielding a CD45RA+CCR7+ population from which TemRA cells were excluded. The donors were healthy, HIV-negative adults with no recently reported acute infections or vaccinations. Only Caucasian adults living in Nashville, Tennessee, USA were represented among the donors. After blood collection by leukapheresis, PBMCs were isolated using Ficoll-Histopaque density gradient centrifugation and then cryopreserved in the vapor phase of liquid nitrogen. Analytical flow cytometry was used to check the purity and quantity of every magnetically sorted T cell population. From each sorted fraction, genomic DNA was isolated and quantified by UV absorbance on a Nanodrop 2000c. TCR CDR3 regions were amplified from genomic DNA by multiplex PCR using the deep immunoSEQ assay. Extracted genomic DNA from each cell subset was distributed evenly across all wells of several immunoSEQ 96-well plates, and each plate was treated as a replicate. For sorted subsets, roughly 190 ng of genomic DNA, equivalent to 25,000 to 30,000 T cell genomes, went into each replicate PCR. The purified libraries were quantified using a Qubit 3.0 fluorometer, sized with a Bioanalyzer 2100, and then quantified again using the KAPA Library Quantification kit. Every immunoSEQ 96-well plate was sequenced on a separate single-read 150-cycle Illumina NextSeq 550 flow cell. In the paper's pipeline: The immunoSEQ output contained only junctional sequences without quality scores, so filtering could not match that applied to full-length reads. Sequences were annotated with PyIR, a Python wrapper for IgBLAST v1.9, and V/J genes and CDR3 were assigned using IMGT germline references. Any read was removed if the V/J assignment was weak (E-value above 1e-6), the CDR3 was missing, or the read contained stop codons, out-of-frame junctions, or ambiguous translated residues. V3J clonotypes were defined as sequences sharing the same inferred V gene, J gene, and CDR3 amino acid sequence. Percentage overlap between repertoires was computed as shared unique clonotypes divided by the size of the smaller repertoire. Repertoire richness was assessed with RTK rarefaction, the Chao1 estimator, and Recon v2.1 estimates of unobserved clonotypes. Generation probabilities were computed with OLGA for all TCRbeta clonotypes obtained by the gDNA method from several donors. The immuneACCESS repertoire file appears here via TCRdb, limited to in-frame rearrangements. These files lack a portion of the clones; in checked studies, under half of the deficit traces to unresolved V genes, and the cause of the others is not known. V, J and clone size are taken as reported in that table, and D and trimming were inferred from the DNA itself. The sample profile shows about 2 million clones; less than 95% of them were found once. The ten largest account for more than 0.95% of the sample.

Sample: naive CD8+ T cells sorted from blood. The sample's cell subset or site label, decoded: CD45RA+CCR7+. This TCR was recovered from a man in his late teens or twenties in good health. The chain joins TRBV27 to TRBJ2-4, with the D gene call left open. The DNA sequence reads TGTGCCAGCAGTTTAGGAGTAGCCAAAAACATTCAGTACTTC. This sequence encodes CASSLGVAKNIQYF.